The text below deals with one T cell receptor beta chain. Its antigen is unknown. TCR beta cDNA libraries had unique molecular identifiers. From roughly 1 to 10 million T cells, 450,000 to 550,000 cDNA molecules were obtained. From the PCR reads, TCRdb called clonotypes with MiXCR, one entry per CDR3 protein. The sample carries a few hundred thousand distinct CDR3 sequences, less than 45% recorded once. This sample was taken from a study of post-analysis software for immune sequencing data. Study in general: As for disease course, relapsing-remitting, secondary progressive and progressive-relapsing multiple sclerosis were all included.

This CDR3 is built from 20 residues. Points from the study as a whole: Those samples that were prepared in the same batch co-clustered strongly by F measure. When patients were compared with controls, 4 or 5 TRBV segments were more frequent, TRBV5-6, TRBV5-1 and TRBV20-1 among them. Compared with controls, patients showed significantly lower normalized Chao1 diversity.

This clonotype was obtained from a girl aged 10-17 years with multiple sclerosis. The J gene is TRBJ1-2, the V gene TRBV21-1; the listed D gene, TRBD1, was not tested against the DNA. TRBV21-1 is described as a pseudogene. Sequencing was done on a sample of blood. CDR3 residues: CASSQRAWPWTGERNYGYTF. CDR3 nucleotide sequence: TGTGCCAGCAGCCAACGTGCCTGGCCGTGGACAGGGGAAAGGAACTATGGCTACACCTTC.